What follows are 12 T cell receptor beta chains derived from one specimen sequenced in a study of T cell responses to AZD1222 COVID-19 vaccine. The assay was immunoSEQ multiplex PCR, and TCRdb's table has in-frame clones only and misses some. Among fewer than 110,000 clones, roughly 87% were seen once, and the ten largest hold 16%. Sample: peripheral blood, taken on day 0 of AZD1222 vaccination. Every receptor here comes from an adult in good health.

This chain links TRBV2 with TRBJ1-6; weak D call: TRBD1 (6 bases). The CDR3 extends over 13 amino acids. Trimming pared 7 bases from V and 6 bases from J, leaving 10 bases between. Germline-derived CDR1 and CDR2 are SNHLY and FYNNEI. The CDR3 protein is CASTGERNSPLHF. The CDR3 DNA is TGTGCCAGCACAGGGGAACGTAATTCACCCCTCCACTTT.

V is TRBV2 and J is TRBJ2-5; D gene unclear. Trimming left V 10 bases short and J 2 bases short, with 8 bases between. Germline CDR1 and CDR2: SNHLY and FYNNEI. This CDR3 region has 11 residues. CDR3 in DNA: TGTGCCACACTACTACAAGAGACCCAGTACTTC. Translating it yields CATLLQETQYF.

The V and J genes are TRBV7-9 and TRBJ1-6, with a tentative D call TRBD1 (6 bases). V lost 1 base to trimming and J lost 9 bases, with 22 bases between them. This CDR3 is 18 amino acids long. Germline V gene data show CDR1 as SEHNR and CDR2 as FQNEAQ (reference sequence). The CDR3, as DNA: TGTGCCAGCAGCTTAGGCAGGGGCATTAACCTTTTCGGTTCACCCCTCCACTTT. Its translation: CASSLGRGINLFGSPLHF.

This chain's CDR3 is CAGQGTDTQYF. DNA for the CDR3: TGTGCCGGACAGGGCACAGATACGCAGTATTTT. The V gene is TRBV28, the J gene TRBJ2-3; 7 bases are shared with TRBD1. Germline CDR1 and CDR2: MDHEN and SYDVKM. Losses at the gene ends were 11 bases for V and 1 base for J; bases not matched to a gene: 0. This CDR3 is 11 amino acids long.

This chain uses TRBV18 with TRBJ1-3, with D possibly matching TRBD1 (6 bases). Trimming left V 3 bases short and J 0 bases short, with 15 bases between. Per the germline V gene, CDR1 is KGHSH and CDR2 is LQKENI. This CDR3 is built from 17 residues. Written as DNA, the CDR3 is TGTGCCAGCTCACCGAAGACAGGAGTACACTCTGGAAACACCATATATTTT. Encoded protein: CASSPKTGVHSGNTIYF.

This clone has a handful of counts. This chain joins TRBV19 and TRBJ1-2; TRBD1 might be the D (5 bases). Looked up from germline, CDR1 is LNHDA and CDR2 is SQIVND (reference sequence). Trimming removed 10 bases from V and 8 bases from J, with 17 bases in between. The CDR3 spans 12 residues. CDR3 sequence reads: CAIENKGSGYTF. In DNA form, the CDR3 reads TGTGCCATCGAAAACAAGGGGAGCGGCTACACCTTC.

The gene calls are TRBV4-1 and TRBJ2-2; D is unclear. Looked up from germline, CDR1 is MGHRA and CDR2 is YSYEKL. V was trimmed by 1 base and J by 5 bases, leaving 8 bases between them. This CDR3 region has 14 residues. The CDR3 DNA reads as TGCGCCAGCAGCCAAGGATGGGGAACCGGGGAGCTGTTTTTT. It translates to CASSQGWGTGELFF.

The J gene is TRBJ1-1, the V gene TRBV7-3; D gene uncertain. The V end lost 6 bases, the J end lost 6 bases, and 17 bases lay between the germline ends. Germline V gene data show CDR1 as SGHTA and CDR2 as FQGTGA. This CDR3 spans 14 amino acids. The CDR3 coding sequence is TGTGCCAGCAGTCAGGCCGGTGTAGGGTCTGAAGCTTTCTTT. The encoded protein is CASSQAGVGSEAFF. Based on the CDR3 plus reference TRBV7-3 and TRBJ1-1, the full variable domain is GAGVSQTPSNKVTEKGKYVELRCDPISGHTALYWYRQSLGQGPEFLIYFQGTGAADDSGLPNDRFFAVRPEGSVSTLKIQRTERGDSAVYLCASSQAGVGSEAFFGQGTRLTVV.

This clone showed up just once. The chain uses TRBV4-1 and TRBJ1-2; D remains unclear. V lost 3 bases and J 4 bases, leaving 18 bases between the germline ends. The CDR3 loop spans 16 amino acids. Germline V gene sequence: CDR1 MGHRA, CDR2 YSYEKL. CDR3 bases: TGCGCCAGCAGCCAGGCGGTTGCAGTTCCCCTCTATGGCTACACCTTC. Translated: CASSQAVAVPLYGYTF.

This rearrangement joins TRBV28 to TRBJ1-1; 9 bases are shared with TRBD1. The ends lost 6 bases at V and 5 bases at J; junction bases unmatched: 7. The V gene's germline CDR1 is MDHEN and CDR2 SYDVKM. The CDR3 runs 14 residues. The CDR3 is CASSTQTGGTEAFF. The CDR3 DNA reads as TGTGCCAGCAGCACCCAGACAGGGGGAACTGAAGCTTTCTTT.

The chain is built from TRBV5-4 and TRBJ2-7, with 11 nucleotides matching TRBD2. V lost 0 bases to trimming and J lost 4 bases; unmatched junction nucleotides: 6. Germline V gene lookup returns CDR1 SGHNT and CDR2 YYREEE (reference sequence). The CDR3 is 16 amino acids. This CDR3 is CASSLAGTSGLYEQYF. CDR3 in DNA: TGTGCCAGCAGCTTGGCCGGGACTAGCGGCCTTTACGAGCAGTACTTC.

This chain connects TRBV6-2 or TRBV6-3 to TRBJ2-7; D is unclear. Trimming shortened V by 4 bases and J by 9 bases, and 10 bases separated the two germline ends. CDR3 length: 11 amino acids. The germline CDR1 and CDR2 sequences are MNHEY and SVGEGT. Here the CDR3 reads CASSSSARQYF. In DNA, the CDR3 is TGTGCCAGCAGTTCGTCGGCCAGGCAGTACTTC.